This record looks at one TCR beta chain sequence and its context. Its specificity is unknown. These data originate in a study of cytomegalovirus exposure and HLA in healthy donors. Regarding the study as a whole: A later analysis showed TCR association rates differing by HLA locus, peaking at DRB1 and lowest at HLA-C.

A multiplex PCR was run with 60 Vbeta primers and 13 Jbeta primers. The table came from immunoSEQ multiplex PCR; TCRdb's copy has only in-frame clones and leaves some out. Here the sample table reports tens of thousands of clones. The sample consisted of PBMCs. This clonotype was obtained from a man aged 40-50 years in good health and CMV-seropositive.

CDR3 sequence (DNA): TGCGCCAGCAGCCACCCGGGACAGGGCTACGAGCAGTACTTC. It encodes CASSHPGQGYEQYF. The chain carries TRBV4-1 and TRBJ2-5; the match to TRBD1 covers 9 bases. The better agreement between TRBJ2-7 and the DNA end casts doubt on the J call. Germline V lookup: CDR1 MGHRA, CDR2 YSYEKL. The CDR3 length is 14 residues.